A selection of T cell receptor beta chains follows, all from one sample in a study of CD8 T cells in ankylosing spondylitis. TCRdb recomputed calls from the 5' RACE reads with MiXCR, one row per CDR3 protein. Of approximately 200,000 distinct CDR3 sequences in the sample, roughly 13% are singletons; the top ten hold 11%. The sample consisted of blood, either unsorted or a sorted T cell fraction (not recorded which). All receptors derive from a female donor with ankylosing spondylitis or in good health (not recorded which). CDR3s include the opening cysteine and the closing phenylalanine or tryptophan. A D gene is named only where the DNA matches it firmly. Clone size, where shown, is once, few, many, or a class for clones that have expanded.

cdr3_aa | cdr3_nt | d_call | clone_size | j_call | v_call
CASSLGGLARDEQFF | TGCGCCAGCAGCTTGGGGGGACTAGCTCGGGATGAGCAGTTCTTC | TRBD2 | many | TRBJ2-1 | TRBV5-1
CSVGLAEAGTQYF | TGCAGCGTTGGACTAGCGGAGGCGGGGACGCAGTATTTT | TRBD2 | many | TRBJ2-3 | TRBV29-1
CSASQSGTNEKLFF | TGCAGTGCTAGCCAGTCGGGAACTAATGAAAAACTGTTTTTT | . | many | TRBJ1-4 | TRBV20-1
CASSRDFYEQYF | TGTGCCAGCAGCCGGGACTTCTACGAGCAGTACTTC | . | many | TRBJ2-7 | TRBV5-6
CSARRLIAGGYEQFF | TGCAGTGCTCGTCGGTTGATAGCGGGAGGGTATGAGCAGTTCTTC | TRBD2 | few | TRBJ2-1 | TRBV20-1
CASSFHDQNQPQHF | TGTGCCAGCAGTTTCCATGATCAGAATCAGCCCCAGCATTTT | . | many | TRBJ1-5 | TRBV12-3/TRBV12-4
CAWGQYSNQPQHF | TGTGCCTGGGGACAGTATAGCAATCAGCCCCAGCATTTT | . | . | TRBJ1-5 | TRBV30
CASSPTGQRYQETQYF | TGTGCCAGCAGTCCTACGGGACAGCGTTACCAAGAGACCCAGTACTTC | TRBD1 | many | TRBJ2-5 | TRBV27
CASSQDRSGRALEQYF | TGTGCCAGCAGCCAAGATAGGAGCGGGAGGGCCCTCGAGCAGTACTTC | TRBD2 | many | TRBJ2-7 | TRBV14
CASSYPGQPQHF | TGTGCCAGCAGCTATCCGGGGCAGCCCCAGCATTTT | . | many | TRBJ1-5 | TRBV7-9
CASSPLPNLAGGSMNEQFF | TGCGCCAGCAGCCCCCTGCCTAATTTAGCGGGAGGTAGCATGAATGAGCAGTTCTTC | TRBD2 | . | TRBJ2-1 | TRBV5-1
CASRDEWNTEAFF | TGTGCCAGCAGAGATGAGTGGAACACTGAAGCTTTCTTT | . | . | TRBJ1-1 | TRBV6-2/TRBV6-3
CSAGDRANVLTF | TGCAGTGCAGGGGACAGGGCCAACGTCCTGACTTTC | . | many | TRBJ2-6 | TRBV20-1
CASSKDPGPQHF | TGCGCCAGCAGCAAGGACCCAGGGCCCCAGCATTTT | . | many | TRBJ1-5 | TRBV5-1
CASSRGGRETQYF | TGCGCCAGCAGCCGGGGCGGGAGAGAGACCCAGTACTTC | TRBD2 | . | TRBJ2-5 | TRBV5-1
CASSLGVSSYNEQFF | TGCGCCAGCAGCTTGGGGGTGAGCTCCTACAATGAGCAGTTCTTC | . | many | TRBJ2-1 | TRBV5-1
CASSVNRGLEPQHF | TGTGCCAGCAGCGTCAACAGGGGGCTGGAGCCCCAGCATTTT | TRBD1 | many | TRBJ1-5 | TRBV7-2
CAISDGQSSNYGYTF | TGTGCCATCAGTGACGGACAGTCGTCTAACTATGGCTACACCTTC | . | many | TRBJ1-2 | TRBV10-3
CASSTLRSGEQFF | TGCGCCAGCAGCACCCTTCGGAGCGGTGAGCAGTTCTTC | . | many | TRBJ2-1 | TRBV5-1
CASSFQGARNEQYF | TGTGCCAGCAGTTTTCAGGGGGCGAGAAACGAGCAGTACTTC | TRBD1 | . | TRBJ2-7 | TRBV27
CASSLSSGGSWETQYF | TGTGCCAGCAGCTTAAGCAGCGGAGGGTCGTGGGAGACCCAGTACTTC | . | few | TRBJ2-5 | TRBV7-2
CASSPRDTRPLNYGYTF | TGTGCCAGCAGTCCCCGGGACACCCGACCCCTTAACTATGGCTACACCTTC | . | many | TRBJ1-2 | TRBV12-3/TRBV12-4
CASSLGPGLEYNEQFF | TGCGCCAGCAGCTTGGGGCCGGGACTAGAGTACAATGAGCAGTTCTTC | TRBD2 | many | TRBJ2-1 | TRBV5-1
CVSSRSGQETQYF | TGTGTCAGCAGCCGCTCGGGCCAAGAGACCCAGTACTTC | . | . | TRBJ2-5 | TRBV6-1
CASSPLAALTGELFF | TGTGCCAGCAGCCCACTAGCGGCCCTCACCGGGGAGCTGTTTTTT | TRBD2 | many | TRBJ2-2 | TRBV7-9